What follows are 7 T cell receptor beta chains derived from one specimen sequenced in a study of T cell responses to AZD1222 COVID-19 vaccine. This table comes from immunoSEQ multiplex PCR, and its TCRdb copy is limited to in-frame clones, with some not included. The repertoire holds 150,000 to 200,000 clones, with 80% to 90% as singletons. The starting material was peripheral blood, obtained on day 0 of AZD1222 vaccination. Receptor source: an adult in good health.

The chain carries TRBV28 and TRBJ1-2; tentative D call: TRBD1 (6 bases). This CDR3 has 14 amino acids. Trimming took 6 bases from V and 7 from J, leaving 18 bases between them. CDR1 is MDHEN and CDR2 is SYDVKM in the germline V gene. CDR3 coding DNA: TGTGCCAGCAGATCCCCGGAACAGGGCTTTGGCTACACCTTC. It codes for CASRSPEQGFGYTF.

CDR3 residues: CASSLGTSGGLYNEQFF. CDR3 nucleotides: TGCGCCAGCAGCTTGGGGACTAGCGGGGGACTTTACAATGAGCAGTTCTTC. V is TRBV5-1 and J is TRBJ2-1, with TRBD2 matching over 13 bases. CDR1 is SGHRS, CDR2 YFSETQ, per germline. This CDR3 region has 17 residues. With V trimmed by 0 bases and J by 4 bases, 4 bases remained unmatched.

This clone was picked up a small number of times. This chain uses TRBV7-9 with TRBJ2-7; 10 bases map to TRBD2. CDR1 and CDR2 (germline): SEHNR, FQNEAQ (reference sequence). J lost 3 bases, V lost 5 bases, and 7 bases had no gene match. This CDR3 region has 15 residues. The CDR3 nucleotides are TGTGCCAGCAGCCGCGATAGCGGGAGGAACTACGAGCAGTACTTC. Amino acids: CASSRDSGRNYEQYF.

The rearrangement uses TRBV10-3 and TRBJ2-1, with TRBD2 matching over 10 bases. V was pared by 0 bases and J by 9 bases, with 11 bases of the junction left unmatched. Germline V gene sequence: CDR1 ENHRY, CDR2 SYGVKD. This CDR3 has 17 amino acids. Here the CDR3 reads CAISESSGLAGAPEQFF. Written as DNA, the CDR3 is TGTGCCATCAGTGAGTCTTCGGGGCTAGCGGGAGCCCCTGAGCAGTTCTTC.

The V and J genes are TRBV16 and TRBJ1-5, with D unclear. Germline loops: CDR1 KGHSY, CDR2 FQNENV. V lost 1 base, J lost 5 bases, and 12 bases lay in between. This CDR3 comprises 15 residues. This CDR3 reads CASSQWGRLDQPQHF. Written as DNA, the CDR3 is TGTGCCAGCAGCCAATGGGGTCGCCTCGATCAGCCCCAGCATTTT.

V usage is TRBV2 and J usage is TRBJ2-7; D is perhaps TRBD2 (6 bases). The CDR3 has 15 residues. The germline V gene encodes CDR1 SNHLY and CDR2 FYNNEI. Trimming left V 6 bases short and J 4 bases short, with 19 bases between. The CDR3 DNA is TGTGCCAGCAGACCACAGCGGGTCGGGGGATACGAGCAGTACTTC. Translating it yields CASRPQRVGGYEQYF.

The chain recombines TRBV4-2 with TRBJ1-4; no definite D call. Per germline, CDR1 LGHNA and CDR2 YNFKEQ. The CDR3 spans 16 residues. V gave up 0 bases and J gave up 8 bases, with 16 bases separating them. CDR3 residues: CASSQDRVGIIEKLFF. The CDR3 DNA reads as TGTGCCAGCAGCCAAGATAGAGTTGGGATAATCGAAAAACTGTTTTTT.